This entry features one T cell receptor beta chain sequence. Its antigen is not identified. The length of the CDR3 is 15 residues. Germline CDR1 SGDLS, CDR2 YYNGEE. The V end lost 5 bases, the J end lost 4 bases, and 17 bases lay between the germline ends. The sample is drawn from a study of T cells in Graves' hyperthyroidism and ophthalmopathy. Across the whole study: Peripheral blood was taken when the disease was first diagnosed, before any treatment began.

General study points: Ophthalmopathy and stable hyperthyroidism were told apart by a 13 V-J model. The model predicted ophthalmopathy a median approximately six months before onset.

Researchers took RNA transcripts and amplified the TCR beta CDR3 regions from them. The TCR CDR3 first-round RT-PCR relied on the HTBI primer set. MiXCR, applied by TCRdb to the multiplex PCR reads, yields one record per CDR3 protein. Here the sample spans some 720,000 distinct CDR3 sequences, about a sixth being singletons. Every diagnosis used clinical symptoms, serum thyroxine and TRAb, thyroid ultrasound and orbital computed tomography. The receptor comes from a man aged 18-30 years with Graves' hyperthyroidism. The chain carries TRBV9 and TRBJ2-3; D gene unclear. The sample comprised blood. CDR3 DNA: TGTGCCAGCAGTCCCTCCGGTTTAGTTGCAGATACGCAGTATTTT. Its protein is CASSPSGLVADTQYF.